A selection of T cell receptor beta chains follows, all from one sample in a study of T cell changes during pregnancy in multiple sclerosis. TCRdb keeps only in-frame clones here, not all; method: immunoSEQ multiplex PCR. This table holds about 77,000 clones, around 91% found once. The material sequenced was peripheral blood, taken before pregnancy. Source of these receptors: a female donor with multiple sclerosis, enrolled in a pregnancy study. Each CDR3 is given with its conserved first and last residue. The D gene is left open where the match is weak. Size is omitted from some rows. Given values are once, few, many or a class for expanded clones.

v_call	j_call	clone_size	d_call	cdr3_nt	cdr3_aa
TRBV4-2	TRBJ2-3	NA	TRBD2	TGTGCCAGCAGCCAGCCGGCTAGCGGGGGCGACACAGATACGCAGTATTTT	CASSQPASGGDTDTQYF
TRBV5-1	TRBJ2-5	NA	TRBD2	TGCGCCAGCAGCACCGGGACTAGCGGGGGATCGGAGACCCAGTACTTC	CASSTGTSGGSETQYF
TRBV5-1	TRBJ1-2	NA	NA	TGCGCCAGCAGCTTGGGGTCCACGAGGAGCTATGGCTACACCTTC	CASSLGSTRSYGYTF
TRBV14	TRBJ1-2	few	TRBD1	TGTGCCAGCAGCCAAGATTGGGGACAGGGCTATGGCTACACCTTC	CASSQDWGQGYGYTF
TRBV9	TRBJ2-3	once	NA	TGTGCCAGCAGCCCCCCCGGTAGCGGACGGAATACGCAGTATTTT	CASSPPGSGRNTQYF
TRBV5-1	TRBJ1-3	once	NA	TGCGCCAGCAGCCCGGACATTACCGCCTCTGGAAACACCATATATTTT	CASSPDITASGNTIYF
TRBV2	TRBJ1-2	NA	TRBD1	TGTGCCAGCAGTGGGGACAGGGCTAACTATGGCTACACCTTC	CASSGDRANYGYTF
TRBV5-6	TRBJ1-4	NA	TRBD1	TGTGCCAGCAGCGGGGACAGCAGGGAAAAACTGTTTTTT	CASSGDSREKLFF
TRBV5-5	TRBJ2-7	once	TRBD2	TGTGCCAGCAGCTTTCGGGGGGAATCCCGAAGCTACGAGCAGTACTTC	CASSFRGESRSYEQYF
TRBV4-1	TRBJ2-3	NA	NA	TGCGCCAGCAGCCAACTAGAACTTTGGGGAGCATTAGGAACAGATACGCAGTATTTT	CASSQLELWGALGTDTQYF
TRBV5-1	TRBJ1-3	NA	NA	TGCGCCAGCAGCACTGAAGGGACAGGAAACACCATATATTTT	CASSTEGTGNTIYF
TRBV6-1	TRBJ1-5	NA	NA	TGTGCCAGCAGTGGACGGGTGCCTAGCAATCAGCCCCAGCATTTT	CASSGRVPSNQPQHF
TRBV7-2	TRBJ2-2	NA	NA	TGTGCCAGCAGCTTACGAGGCGGGACCGGGGAGCTGTTTTTT	CASSLRGGTGELFF
TRBV5-1	TRBJ1-4	NA	TRBD1	TGCGCCAGCCGGAGGGGGCCGAATGAAAAACTGTTTTTT	CASRRGPNEKLFF
TRBV7-7	TRBJ2-1	NA	NA	TGTGCTAGCAGCTTAGATCGGGGGTCCTACAATGAGCAGTTCTTC	CASSLDRGSYNEQFF
TRBV10-1	TRBJ2-2	NA	NA	TGCGCCAGCAGTGATGCCGGCGGGACCGGGGAGCTGTTTTTT	CASSDAGGTGELFF
TRBV5-1	TRBJ2-7	NA	TRBD1	TGCGCCAGCAGCGTGGACAGGGGTCCCTACGAGCAGTACTTC	CASSVDRGPYEQYF
TRBV6-4	TRBJ2-3	NA	TRBD2	TGTGCCAGCAGTGACTCGCGGGGGGGCACAGATACGCAGTATTTT	CASSDSRGGTDTQYF
TRBV15	TRBJ2-2	NA	NA	TGTGCCACCAGCAGAGAGGTTGGGGGGGCGGGGGAGCTGTTTTTT	CATSREVGGAGELFF
TRBV9	TRBJ1-3	NA	NA	TGTGCCAGCACCCACGGCTCTGGAAACACCATATATTTT	CASTHGSGNTIYF
TRBV11-3	TRBJ2-5	NA	NA	TGTGCCAGCAGCTTAGGCGGGGGCTCAAAGACCCAGTACTTC	CASSLGGGSKTQYF
TRBV11-2	TRBJ1-4	once	TRBD1	TGTGCCAGCGGGACAGGGGGCGCGAATGAAAAACTGTTTTTT	CASGTGGANEKLFF
TRBV29-1	TRBJ1-2	NA	TRBD1	TGCAGCGTTGATGACAGGGGAAGCTATGGCTACACCTTC	CSVDDRGSYGYTF
TRBV7-9	TRBJ1-1	once	NA	TGTGCCAGCAGCTTAATAGGATGGTCGGGGGTTCTGAACACTGAAGCTTTCTTT	CASSLIGWSGVLNTEAFF
TRBV5-4	TRBJ2-2	NA	NA	TGTGCCAGCAGCTTGGGACTAGCCGGGGAGCTGTTTTTT	CASSLGLAGELFF
TRBV6-5	TRBJ1-1	few	NA	TGTGCCAGCAGTCCTCTGGGGAGCACTGAAGCTTTCTTT	CASSPLGSTEAFF
TRBV2	TRBJ1-5	once	TRBD1	TGTGCCAGCAGTGACGAGAGGGGGCATGGGCAGCCCCAGCATTTT	CASSDERGHGQPQHF
TRBV9	TRBJ2-7	NA	NA	TGTGCCAGCAGCGTTGGGGGAGCGGGGGACAGTTTCGTCGAGCAGTACTTC	CASSVGGAGDSFVEQYF
TRBV6-5	TRBJ2-7	NA	TRBD2	TGTGCCAGCAGTTATTCGGAAAGCGGGGATTACGAGCAGTACTTC	CASSYSESGDYEQYF
TRBV18	TRBJ1-4	NA	TRBD1	TGTGCCAGCCCGGCCTCGACAGGGACTAATGAAAAACTGTTTTTT	CASPASTGTNEKLFF
TRBV10-2	TRBJ1-6	few	TRBD1	TGCGCCAGCTCAGACGGGGTGACAGGGGGGAATTCACCCCTCCACTTT	CASSDGVTGGNSPLHF
TRBV7-2	TRBJ1-2	NA	TRBD1	TGTGCCAGCAGCTTCCACGGGGGACAGGGTATCTATGGCTACACCTTC	CASSFHGGQGIYGYTF
TRBV7-2	TRBJ2-5	NA	TRBD1	TGTGCCAGCGGGGACAGGGCCCGAGAGACCCAGTACTTC	CASGDRARETQYF
TRBV6-1	TRBJ2-1	NA	NA	TGTGCCAGCACCCCTCAGGGGTTCTCCTACAATGAGCAGTTCTTC	CASTPQGFSYNEQFF
TRBV11-2	TRBJ1-2	once	NA	TGTGCCAGCAGCTTAGGGCAATTCTATGGCTACACCTTC	CASSLGQFYGYTF
TRBV9	TRBJ2-1	once	TRBD2	TGTGCCAGCAGCGTAGCCCCTAGCGGGGGAGGCTACAATGAGCAGTTCTTC	CASSVAPSGGGYNEQFF
TRBV6-6	TRBJ1-6	NA	TRBD1	TGTGCCAGCAGTTTTGACAGGGGAATTTCGAATTCACCCCTCCACTTT	CASSFDRGISNSPLHF
TRBV6-6	TRBJ1-5	NA	TRBD1	TGTGCCAGTGACAGGGACAATCAGCCCCAGCATTTT	CASDRDNQPQHF
TRBV19	TRBJ1-6	NA	NA	TGTGCCAGTAGTAAAACGGGGTCCTATAATTCACCCCTCCACTTT	CASSKTGSYNSPLHF
TRBV6-1	TRBJ1-6	NA	NA	TGTGCCAGCAGGCCCCCAGGGCTAGGATCACCCCTCCACTTT	CASRPPGLGSPLHF
TRBV10-3	TRBJ2-5	few	NA	TGTGCCATCAGGGCTAGGGTTGGGGGGGCCCAAGAGACCCAGTACTTC	CAIRARVGGAQETQYF
TRBV5-6	TRBJ2-5	once	TRBD2	TGTGCCAGCAGCCTCCCGGGGGGTGGAGAGACCCAGTACTTC	CASSLPGGGETQYF
TRBV7-9	TRBJ1-1	NA	NA	TGTGCCAGCAGCTTAGCCGGTTTTGGTGAAGCTTTCTTT	CASSLAGFGEAFF
TRBV5-5	TRBJ1-1	NA	TRBD1	TGTGCCAGCAGCTGGTCCGGGACAGGAGGTTTCGCTTTCTTT	CASSWSGTGGFAFF
TRBV7-2	TRBJ1-4	NA	NA	TGTGCCAGCAGCTTAATCAGGGGAGAGGGAGAAAAACTGTTTTTT	CASSLIRGEGEKLFF
TRBV11-3	TRBJ1-1	NA	NA	TGTGCCAGCAGCCACGGGGGTTACACTGAAGCTTTCTTT	CASSHGGYTEAFF
TRBV6-1	TRBJ2-7	NA	NA	TGTGCCAGCGGACAGACCTACGAGCAGTACTTC	CASGQTYEQYF